This T cell receptor beta chain was recorded in a study of cytomegalovirus exposure and HLA in healthy donors. Overall study findings and caveats: Earlier findings revealed that most TCR beta V segments proved productive either about 90% or about 30% of the time. In a later analysis, 16,951 TCR beta sequences were associated with HLA alleles at 0.05 false discovery rate.

This clone was seen just once. Its antigen remains unidentified. CDR3 size: 17 residues. Germline CDR1 is KGHSH and CDR2 is LQKENI. Deletions cut 1 base from V and 0 bases from J, with 14 bases between. The study ran its PCR with 60 Vbeta and 13 Jbeta primers. Per the authors' pipeline: About 11 million of the 80 million or so unique TCR beta chains counted in a later analysis were shared. Profiled with immunoSEQ multiplex PCR; TCRdb holds only in-frame clones, not every one. The V and J calls and clone size come from that table; D and trimming were worked out from the DNA. The data contain about 190,000 clones, 77% of them seen just once; the ten biggest clones take up approximately 2%.

The chain combines TRBV18 with TRBJ2-3; TRBD1 is a possible D gene (5 bases). Sequences were obtained from PBMCs. The sequence was collected from a woman aged 30 to 39 in good health and CMV-seropositive. This CDR3 reads CASSPLGARTSTDTQYF. CDR3 coding DNA: TGTGCCAGCTCACCACTTGGGGCTCGTACTAGCACAGATACGCAGTATTTT.